A single sample gave rise to the 5 T cell receptor beta chains below, sequenced in a study of identifying expanded T cells in peripheral blood. TCRdb's table, derived via immunoSEQ multiplex PCR, lists solely in-frame clones and lacks some. The sample has around 66,000 clones; more than 70% are singletons. Sequences were obtained from blood. The receptors come from a person aged 18 to 69 in good health.

The CDR3 nucleotides are TGTGCCACCAGCAGAGATTGGGGGGGTGAAGCTTTCTTT. The encoded protein is CATSRDWGGEAFF. This chain joins TRBV15 and TRBJ1-1; TRBD1 might be the D (5 bases). The germline V gene has CDR1 LNHNV and CDR2 YYDKDF (reference sequence). The CDR3 extends over 13 amino acids. The V gene lost 0 bases and the J gene lost 7 bases, with 9 bases spanning the gap.

The CDR3 is CASSLRRNRDRGLNTEAFF. CDR3 in DNA: TGTGCCAGCAGCTTAAGGAGGAATCGGGACAGGGGCTTGAACACTGAAGCTTTCTTT. The rearrangement links TRBV7-9 to TRBJ1-1; 10 bases align to TRBD1. Germline V gene sequence: CDR1 SEHNR, CDR2 FQNEAQ (reference sequence). The CDR3 contains 19 residues. V lost 2 bases and J lost 0; bases outside the gene matches: 12.

The genes are TRBV7-8 and TRBJ2-1; perhaps TRBD2 as D (5 bases). Deletions cut 5 bases from V and 5 bases from J, with 19 bases between. The CDR3 consists of 16 residues. The germline V gene has CDR1 SGHVS and CDR2 FQNEAQ. This CDR3 reads CASSRGLLYRDNEQFF. CDR3 sequence (DNA): TGTGCCAGCAGCAGAGGACTTCTCTACCGAGACAATGAGCAGTTCTTC.

The chain employs TRBV18 and TRBJ1-2, with D uncertain. From germline, CDR1 is KGHSH and CDR2 LQKENI. CDR3 length equals 14 residues. V lost 3 bases, J lost 7 bases, and 15 bases lay in between. The chain's CDR3 is CASSPTAEVGGYTF. DNA for the CDR3: TGTGCCAGCTCACCTACCGCGGAAGTTGGTGGCTACACCTTC. Full variable domain (missing parts from reference TRBV18 and TRBJ1-2): NAGVMQNPRHLVRRRGQEARLRCSPMKGHSHVYWYRQLPEEGLKFMVYLQKENIIDESGMPKERFSAEFPKEGPSILRIQQVVRGDSAAYFCASSPTAEVGGYTFGSGTRLTVV.

This clone appeared once. CDR3 DNA sequence: TGTGCCAGCAGCTTGGACCCGATCAACACCGGGGAGCTGTTTTTT. Protein: CASSLDPINTGELFF. The chain links TRBV5-4 to TRBJ2-2; D is uncertain. The CDR3 totals 15 residues. The V and J ends lost 0 bases and 2 bases respectively, with 8 bases between them. Germline CDR1 and CDR2: SGHNT and YYREEE (reference sequence).